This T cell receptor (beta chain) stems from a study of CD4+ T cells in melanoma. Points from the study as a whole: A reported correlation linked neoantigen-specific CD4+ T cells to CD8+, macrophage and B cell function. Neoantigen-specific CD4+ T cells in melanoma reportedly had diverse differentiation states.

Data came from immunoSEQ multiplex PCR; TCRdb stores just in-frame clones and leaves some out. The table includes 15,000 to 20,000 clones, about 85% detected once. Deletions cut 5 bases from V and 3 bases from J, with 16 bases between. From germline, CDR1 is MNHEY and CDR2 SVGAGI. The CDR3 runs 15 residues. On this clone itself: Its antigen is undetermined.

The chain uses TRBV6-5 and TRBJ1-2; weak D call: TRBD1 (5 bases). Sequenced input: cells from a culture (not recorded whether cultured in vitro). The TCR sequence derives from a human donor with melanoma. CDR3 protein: CASSIGTDRYYGYTF. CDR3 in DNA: TGTGCCAGCAGTATTGGGACGGACCGTTACTATGGCTACACCTTC.